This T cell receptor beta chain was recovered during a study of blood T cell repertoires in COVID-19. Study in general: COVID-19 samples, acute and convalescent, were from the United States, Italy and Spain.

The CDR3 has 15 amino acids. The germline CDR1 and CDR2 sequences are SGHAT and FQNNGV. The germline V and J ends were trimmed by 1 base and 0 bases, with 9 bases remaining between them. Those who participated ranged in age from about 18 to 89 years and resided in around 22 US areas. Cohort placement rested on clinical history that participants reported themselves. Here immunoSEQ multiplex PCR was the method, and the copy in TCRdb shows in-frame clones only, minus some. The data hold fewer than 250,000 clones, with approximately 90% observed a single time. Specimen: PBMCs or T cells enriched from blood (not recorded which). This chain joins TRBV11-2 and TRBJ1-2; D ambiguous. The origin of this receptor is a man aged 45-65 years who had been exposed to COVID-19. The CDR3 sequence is CASSLVGVSNYGYTF. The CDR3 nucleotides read TGTGCCAGCAGCTTAGTGGGCGTATCTAACTATGGCTACACCTTC.